This T cell receptor (beta chain) was found in a study of post-analysis software for immune sequencing data. Libraries were made from TCR beta cDNA, and they carried unique molecular identifiers. TCRdb called the PCR reads again in MiXCR, with one record for every CDR3 protein. The sample lists some 700,000 distinct CDR3 sequences; over 45% were seen once. Study-wide findings and caveats: Roughly 5 TRBV segments occurring more often in patients than controls included TRBV5-6, TRBV5-1 and TRBV20-1.

A few counts support this clonotype. The antigen is undetermined. The CDR3 runs to 15 residues. Germline V gene sequence: CDR1 SQVTM, CDR2 ANQGSEA. Trimming shortened V by 1 base and J by 4 bases, and 16 bases separated the two germline ends. The material sequenced was blood. The V and J genes are TRBV29-1 and TRBJ2-5; D is unresolved. This TCR came from a girl aged 2-15 years with multiple sclerosis. The CDR3: CSVEGSLPTGETQYF. CDR3 in DNA: TGCAGCGTTGAAGGAAGTCTTCCTACGGGAGAGACCCAGTACTTC.